The 5 T cell receptor beta chains presented below share a single source sample, sequenced in a study of blood T cell repertoires in COVID-19. The protocol was immunoSEQ multiplex PCR, while the TCRdb copy is restricted to in-frame clones and leaves out a portion. The sample consists of around 260,000 clones, roughly nine tenths of them appearing once. Sequencing was carried out using peripheral blood. The receptors come from a man younger than 35 with active or convalescent COVID-19.

The chain carries TRBV2 and TRBJ2-1, with 7 bases fitting TRBD1. The V segment lost 8 bases and the J segment 5 bases; nucleotides outside the gene matches: 6. Germline V lookup: CDR1 SNHLY, CDR2 FYNNEI. This CDR3 region has 13 residues. The CDR3: CASWRTGNNEQFF. CDR3 DNA: TGTGCCAGCTGGAGGACAGGAAACAATGAGCAGTTCTTC.

This clone was counted a single time. The CDR3 region has the DNA TGTGCCAGCAGCAATCGCCCCCCGGACAGCGGCGGTGAAGATACGCAGTATTTT. Amino acids: CASSNRPPDSGGEDTQYF. The V and J genes are TRBV21-1 and TRBJ2-3; the table's D gene call, TRBD1, was not cross checked with the DNA. TRBV21-1 is given as a pseudogene. CDR3 length equals 18 residues.

This chain links TRBV24-1 with TRBJ2-1, with 10 bases matching TRBD1. Germline assignment: CDR1 KGHDR and CDR2 SFDVKD. V was pared by 1 base and J by 6 bases, with 5 bases of the junction left unmatched. The CDR3 contains 16 residues. The CDR3 DNA follows: TGTGCCACCAGTGATTTTTCGGGACAGGGGTCCAATGAGCAGTTCTTC. Translating it yields CATSDFSGQGSNEQFF.

Remarks on this clone: The sample contains more than one DNA sequence encoding this CDR3. The V gene is TRBV12-3 or TRBV12-4, the J gene TRBJ2-5; no firm D call. Trimming left V 3 bases short and J 4 bases short, with 9 bases between. The CDR3 sequence is 13 residues long. The CDR3 sequence: CASSFPSGETQYF. CDR3 DNA: TGTGCCAGCAGTTTCCCCAGTGGAGAGACCCAGTACTTC.

This clone was detected only once. The rearrangement uses TRBV9 and TRBJ1-3; D possibly corresponds to TRBD1 (5 bases). CDR3 size: 12 residues. Between the trimmed V and J ends, which lost 3 bases and 8 bases, there was a span of 9 bases. Per germline, CDR1 SGDLS and CDR2 YYNGEE. CDR3 region: CASSATEDTIYF. CDR3 coding DNA: TGTGCCAGCAGCGCGACAGAGGACACCATATATTTT.